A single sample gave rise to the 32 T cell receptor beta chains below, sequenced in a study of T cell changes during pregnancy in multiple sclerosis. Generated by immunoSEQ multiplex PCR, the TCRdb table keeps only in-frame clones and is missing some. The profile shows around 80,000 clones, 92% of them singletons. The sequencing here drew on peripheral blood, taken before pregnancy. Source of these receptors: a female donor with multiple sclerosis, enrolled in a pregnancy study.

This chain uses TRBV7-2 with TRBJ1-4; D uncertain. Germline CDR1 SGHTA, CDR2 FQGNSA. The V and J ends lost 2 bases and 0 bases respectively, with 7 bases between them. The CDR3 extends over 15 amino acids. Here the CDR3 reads CASSLQVATNEKLFF. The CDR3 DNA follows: TGTGCCAGCAGCTTACAGGTCGCAACTAATGAAAAACTGTTTTTT.

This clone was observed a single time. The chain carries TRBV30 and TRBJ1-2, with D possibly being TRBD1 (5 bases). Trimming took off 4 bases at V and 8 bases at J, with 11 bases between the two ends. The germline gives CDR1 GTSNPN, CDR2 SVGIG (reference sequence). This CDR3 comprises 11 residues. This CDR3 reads CAWTTGVGYTF. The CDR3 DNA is TGTGCCTGGACCACAGGAGTGGGCTACACCTTC.

The CDR3 region has the DNA TGTGCCAGCAGCCGGACTAGCGGGGGGGGCGAGCAGTACTTC. Encoded protein: CASSRTSGGGEQYF. This sequence joins TRBV7-3 and TRBJ2-7, with TRBD2 identical over 15 bases. The CDR3 loop spans 14 amino acids. Germline V lookup: CDR1 SGHTA, CDR2 FQGTGA. V dropped 5 bases and J dropped 6; count of bases not matched to a gene: 2.

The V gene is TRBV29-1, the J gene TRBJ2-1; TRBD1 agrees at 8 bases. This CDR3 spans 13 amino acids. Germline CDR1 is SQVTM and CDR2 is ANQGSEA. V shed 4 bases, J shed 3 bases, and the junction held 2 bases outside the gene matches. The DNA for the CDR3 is TGCAGCGTTGGGGGGACAGGCTACAATGAGCAGTTCTTC. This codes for CSVGGTGYNEQFF.

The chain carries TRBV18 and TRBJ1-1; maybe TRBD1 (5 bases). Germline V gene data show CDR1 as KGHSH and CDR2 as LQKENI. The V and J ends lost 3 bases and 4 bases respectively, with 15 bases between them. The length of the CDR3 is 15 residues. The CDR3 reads CASSPPGGGGTEAFF. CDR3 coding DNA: TGTGCCAGCTCACCTCCGGGGGGTGGGGGCACTGAAGCTTTCTTT.

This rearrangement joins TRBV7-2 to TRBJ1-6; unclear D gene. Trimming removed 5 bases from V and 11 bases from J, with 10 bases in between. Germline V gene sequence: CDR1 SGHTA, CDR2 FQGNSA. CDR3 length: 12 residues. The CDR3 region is CASSPRGAPLHF. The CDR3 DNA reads TGTGCCAGCAGCCCCCGCGGTGCACCCCTCCACTTT.

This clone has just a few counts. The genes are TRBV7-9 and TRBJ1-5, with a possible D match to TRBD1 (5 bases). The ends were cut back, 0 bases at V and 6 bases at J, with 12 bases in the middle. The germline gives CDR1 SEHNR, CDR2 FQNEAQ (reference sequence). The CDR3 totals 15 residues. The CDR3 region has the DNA TGTGCCAGCAGCTTAGCCGGCGGAGGGGTTCAGCCCCAGCATTTT. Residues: CASSLAGGGVQPQHF.

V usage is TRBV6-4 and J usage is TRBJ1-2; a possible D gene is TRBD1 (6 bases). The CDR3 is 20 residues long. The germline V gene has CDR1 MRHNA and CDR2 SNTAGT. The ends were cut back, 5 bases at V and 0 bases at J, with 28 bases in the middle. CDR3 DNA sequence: TGTGCCAGCAGTCCTTCAACCCCAGACAGGCCCGGCGGAACTAACTATGGCTACACCTTC. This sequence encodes CASSPSTPDRPGGTNYGYTF.

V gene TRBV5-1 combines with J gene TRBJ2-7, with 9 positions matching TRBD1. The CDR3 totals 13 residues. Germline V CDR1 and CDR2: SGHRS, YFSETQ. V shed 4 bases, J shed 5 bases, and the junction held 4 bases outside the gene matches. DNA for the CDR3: TGCGCCAGCAGCCCCGGGGACAGGGACGAGCAGTACTTC. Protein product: CASSPGDRDEQYF. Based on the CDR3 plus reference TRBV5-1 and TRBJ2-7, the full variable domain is KAGVTQTPRYLIKTRGQQVTLSCSPISGHRSVSWYQQTPGQGLQFLFEYFSETQRNKGNFPGRFSGRQFSNSRSEMNVSTLELGDSALYLCASSPGDRDEQYFGPGTRLTVT.

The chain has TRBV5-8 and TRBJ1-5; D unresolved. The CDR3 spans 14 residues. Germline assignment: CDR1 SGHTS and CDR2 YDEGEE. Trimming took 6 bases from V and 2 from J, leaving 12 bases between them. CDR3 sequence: CASTLGRGNQPQHF. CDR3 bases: TGTGCCAGCACCCTCGGGAGGGGCAATCAGCCCCAGCATTTT.

The CDR3 sequence is CASSRNEDRARDPAFF. The CDR3 nucleotides read TGTGCCAGCAGCAGAAATGAGGACAGGGCCCGCGACCCAGCTTTCTTT. The gene calls are TRBV13 and TRBJ1-1, with TRBD1 matching over 8 bases. This CDR3 contains 16 residues. Losses at the gene ends were 5 bases for V and 10 bases for J; bases not matched to a gene: 18. From germline, CDR1 is PRHDT and CDR2 FYEKMQ (reference sequence).

The chain's CDR3 is CASSLTGGSEQFF. The CDR3 DNA is TGTGCCAGCAGCTTAACAGGGGGCTCGGAGCAGTTCTTC. The J gene is TRBJ2-1, the V gene TRBV7-3; TRBD1 matches 7 bases. Per the germline V gene, CDR1 is SGHTA and CDR2 is FQGTGA. V trimming: 0 bases; J trimming: 10 bases; junction bases outside the gene matches: 3. This CDR3 has 13 residues.

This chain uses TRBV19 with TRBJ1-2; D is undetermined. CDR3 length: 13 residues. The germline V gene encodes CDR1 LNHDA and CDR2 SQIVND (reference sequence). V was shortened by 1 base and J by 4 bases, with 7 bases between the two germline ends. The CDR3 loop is CASSIVEFYGYTF. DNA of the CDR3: TGTGCCAGTAGTATAGTGGAGTTCTATGGCTACACCTTC.

Here the CDR3 DNA reads TGTGCCAGCAGTCAATCTGACAGGGGCATTAAGATGGGCTACACCTTC. It encodes CASSQSDRGIKMGYTF. The genes are TRBV27 and TRBJ1-2; 8 bases align to TRBD1. Per germline, CDR1 MNHEY and CDR2 SMNVEV (reference sequence). This CDR3 region has 16 residues. Unmatched junction bases numbered 16, after V lost 5 bases and J lost 8 bases.

CDR3 bases: TGTGCCAGCAACCTCCTGGGACAGGGGGCTGTTGGAAACACCATATATTTT. Amino acid sequence: CASNLLGQGAVGNTIYF. The chain links TRBV5-6 to TRBJ1-3; 12 bases are a match to TRBD1. CDR3 size: 17 residues. Per germline, CDR1 SGHDT and CDR2 YYEEEE. Trimming cost V 6 bases and J 3 bases; bases outside gene matches: 10.

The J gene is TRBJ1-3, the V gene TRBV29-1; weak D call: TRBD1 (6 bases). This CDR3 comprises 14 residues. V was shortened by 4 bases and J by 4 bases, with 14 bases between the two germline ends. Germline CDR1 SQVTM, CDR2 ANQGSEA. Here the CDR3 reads CSVGPGGRGNTIYF. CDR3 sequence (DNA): TGCAGCGTTGGGCCCGGGGGGCGAGGAAACACCATATATTTT.

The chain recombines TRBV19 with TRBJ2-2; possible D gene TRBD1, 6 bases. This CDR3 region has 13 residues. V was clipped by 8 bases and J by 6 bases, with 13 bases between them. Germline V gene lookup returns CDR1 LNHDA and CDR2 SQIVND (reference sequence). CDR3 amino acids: CASLGPGAGELFF. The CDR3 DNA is TGTGCCAGTCTGGGCCCAGGGGCCGGGGAGCTGTTTTTT.

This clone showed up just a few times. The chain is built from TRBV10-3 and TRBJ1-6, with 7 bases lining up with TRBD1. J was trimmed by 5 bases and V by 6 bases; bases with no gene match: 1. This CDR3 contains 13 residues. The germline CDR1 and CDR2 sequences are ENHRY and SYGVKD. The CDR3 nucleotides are TGTGCCATCAGCGGGACAGATAATTCACCCCTCCACTTT. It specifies CAISGTDNSPLHF.

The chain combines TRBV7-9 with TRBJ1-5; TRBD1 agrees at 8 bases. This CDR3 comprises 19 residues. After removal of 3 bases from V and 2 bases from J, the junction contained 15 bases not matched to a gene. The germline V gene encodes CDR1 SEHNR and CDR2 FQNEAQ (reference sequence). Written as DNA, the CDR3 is TGTGCCAGCAGCTTCGGGTCAGGGGGCATCGATTATGGCAATCAGCCCCAGCATTTT. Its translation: CASSFGSGGIDYGNQPQHF.

This CDR3 reads CASNGGGTSTDTQYF. The DNA of the CDR3 is TGCGCCAGCAACGGGGGGGGGACCAGCACAGATACGCAGTATTTT. The chain uses TRBV5-1 and TRBJ2-3; 8 bases map to TRBD2. V was pared by 6 bases and J by 0 bases, with 6 bases of the junction left unmatched. Germline CDR1 and CDR2: SGHRS and YFSETQ. CDR3 length: 15 amino acids.

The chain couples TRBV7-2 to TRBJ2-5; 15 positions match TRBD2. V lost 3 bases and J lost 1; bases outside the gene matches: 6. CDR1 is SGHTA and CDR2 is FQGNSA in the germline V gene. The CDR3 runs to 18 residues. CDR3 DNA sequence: TGTGCCAGCAGCTTTAGGACTAGCGGGGGGGCGGTCCAAGAGACCCAGTACTTC. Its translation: CASSFRTSGGAVQETQYF.

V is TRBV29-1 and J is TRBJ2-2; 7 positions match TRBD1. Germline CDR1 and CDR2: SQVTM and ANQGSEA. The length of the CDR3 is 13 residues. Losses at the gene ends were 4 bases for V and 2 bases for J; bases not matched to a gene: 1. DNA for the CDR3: TGCAGCGTTGGACAGGGTAACACCGGGGAGCTGTTTTTT. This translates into CSVGQGNTGELFF.

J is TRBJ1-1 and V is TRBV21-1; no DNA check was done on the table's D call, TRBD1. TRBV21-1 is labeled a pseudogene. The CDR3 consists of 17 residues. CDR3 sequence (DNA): TGTGCCAGCAGCAAAAAAGACCTCCGGGACAGGGATATCGAAGCTTTCTTT. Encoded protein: CASSKKDLRDRDIEAFF.

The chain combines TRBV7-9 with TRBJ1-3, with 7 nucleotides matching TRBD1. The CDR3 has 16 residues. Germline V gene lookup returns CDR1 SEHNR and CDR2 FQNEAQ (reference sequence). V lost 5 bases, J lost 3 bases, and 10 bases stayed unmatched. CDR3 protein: CASSPHHRGGGNTIYF. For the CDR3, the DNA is TGTGCCAGCAGCCCACATCACAGGGGCGGTGGAAACACCATATATTTT. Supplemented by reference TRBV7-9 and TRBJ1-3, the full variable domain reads DTGVSQNPRHKITKRGQNVTFRCDPISEHNRLYWYRQTLGQGPEFLTYFQNEAQLEKSRLLSDRFSAERPKGSFSTLEIQRTEQGDSAMYLCASSPHHRGGGNTIYFGEGSWLTVV.

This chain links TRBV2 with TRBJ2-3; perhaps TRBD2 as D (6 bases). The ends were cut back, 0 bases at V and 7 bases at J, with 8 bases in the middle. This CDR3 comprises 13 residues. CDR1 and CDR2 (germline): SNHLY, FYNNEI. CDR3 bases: TGTGCCAGCAGTGAAGCGCGGGGATATACGCAGTATTTT. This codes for CASSEARGYTQYF.

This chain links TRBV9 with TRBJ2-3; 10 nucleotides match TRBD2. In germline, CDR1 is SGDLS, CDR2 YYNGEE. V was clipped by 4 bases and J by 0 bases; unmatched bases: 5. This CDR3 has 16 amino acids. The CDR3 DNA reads TGTGCCAGCAGCTTAACTAGCGGGGCGAGCACAGATACGCAGTATTTT. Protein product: CASSLTSGASTDTQYF.

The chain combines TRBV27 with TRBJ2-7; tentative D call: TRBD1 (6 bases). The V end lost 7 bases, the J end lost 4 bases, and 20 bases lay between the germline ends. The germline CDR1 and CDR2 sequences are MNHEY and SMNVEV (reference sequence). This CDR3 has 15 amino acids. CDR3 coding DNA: TGTGCCAGCACGAGGGGTACAGGGCCCTCTTACGAGCAGTACTTC. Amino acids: CASTRGTGPSYEQYF.

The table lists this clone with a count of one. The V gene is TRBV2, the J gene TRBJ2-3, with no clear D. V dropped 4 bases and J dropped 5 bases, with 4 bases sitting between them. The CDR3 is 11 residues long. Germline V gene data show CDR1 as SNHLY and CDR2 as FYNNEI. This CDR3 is CASSVRDTQYF. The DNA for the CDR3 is TGTGCCAGCAGTGTCCGAGATACGCAGTATTTT.

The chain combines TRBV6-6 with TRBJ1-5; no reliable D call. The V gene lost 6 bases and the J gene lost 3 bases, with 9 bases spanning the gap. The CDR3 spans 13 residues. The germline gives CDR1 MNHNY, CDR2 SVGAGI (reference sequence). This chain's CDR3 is CASRLDSNQPQHF. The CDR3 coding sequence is TGTGCCAGCAGACTAGACTCCAATCAGCCCCAGCATTTT.

For the CDR3, the DNA is TGCGCCAGCAGCCAGCTGACTTACAGGGGTGGTGATACGCAGTATTTT. Translating it yields CASSQLTYRGGDTQYF. The gene calls are TRBV4-1 and TRBJ2-3, with TRBD1 matching over 7 bases. The germline gives CDR1 MGHRA, CDR2 YSYEKL. V lost 3 bases and J lost 6; bases outside the gene matches: 12. The CDR3 runs to 16 residues.

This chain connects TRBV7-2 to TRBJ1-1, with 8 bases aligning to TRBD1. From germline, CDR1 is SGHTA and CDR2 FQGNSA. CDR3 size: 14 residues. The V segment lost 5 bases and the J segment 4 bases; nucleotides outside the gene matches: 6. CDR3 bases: TGTGCCAGCAGCGCGGACAGGGATCCCACTGAAGCTTTCTTT. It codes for CASSADRDPTEAFF.

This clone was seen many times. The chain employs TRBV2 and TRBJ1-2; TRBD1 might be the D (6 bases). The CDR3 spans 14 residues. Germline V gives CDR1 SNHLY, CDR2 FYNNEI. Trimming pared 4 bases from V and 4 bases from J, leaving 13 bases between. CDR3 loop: CASSVPGGGYGYTF. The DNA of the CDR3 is TGTGCCAGCAGTGTACCGGGAGGGGGCTATGGCTACACCTTC.